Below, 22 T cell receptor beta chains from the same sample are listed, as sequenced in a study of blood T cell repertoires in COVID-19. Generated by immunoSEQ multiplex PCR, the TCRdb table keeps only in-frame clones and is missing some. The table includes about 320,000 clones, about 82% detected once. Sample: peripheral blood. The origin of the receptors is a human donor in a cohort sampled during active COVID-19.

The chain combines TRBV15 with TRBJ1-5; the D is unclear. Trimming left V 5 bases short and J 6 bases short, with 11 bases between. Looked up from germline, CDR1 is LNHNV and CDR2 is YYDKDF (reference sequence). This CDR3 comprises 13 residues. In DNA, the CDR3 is TGTGCCACCAGCCTTCGGCGGCTTCAGCCCCAGCATTTT. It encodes CATSLRRLQPQHF.

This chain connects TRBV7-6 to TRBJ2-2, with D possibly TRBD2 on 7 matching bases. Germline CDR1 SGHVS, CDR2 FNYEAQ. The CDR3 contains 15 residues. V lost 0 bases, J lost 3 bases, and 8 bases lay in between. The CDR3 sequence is CASSLAGGHTGELFF. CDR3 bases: TGTGCCAGCAGCTTAGCGGGGGGGCACACCGGGGAGCTGTTTTTT.

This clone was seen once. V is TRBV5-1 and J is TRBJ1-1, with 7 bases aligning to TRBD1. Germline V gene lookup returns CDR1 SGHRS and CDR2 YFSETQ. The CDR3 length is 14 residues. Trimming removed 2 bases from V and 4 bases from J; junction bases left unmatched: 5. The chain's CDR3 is CASSLRQGITEAFF. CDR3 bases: TGCGCCAGCAGCTTACGACAGGGAATCACTGAAGCTTTCTTT.

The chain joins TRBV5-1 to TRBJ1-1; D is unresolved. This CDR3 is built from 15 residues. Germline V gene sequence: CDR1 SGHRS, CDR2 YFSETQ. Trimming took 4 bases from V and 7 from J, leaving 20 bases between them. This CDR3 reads CASSDLTDSRFEAFF. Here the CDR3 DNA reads TGCGCCAGCAGCGACCTTACGGACTCAAGATTTGAAGCTTTCTTT.

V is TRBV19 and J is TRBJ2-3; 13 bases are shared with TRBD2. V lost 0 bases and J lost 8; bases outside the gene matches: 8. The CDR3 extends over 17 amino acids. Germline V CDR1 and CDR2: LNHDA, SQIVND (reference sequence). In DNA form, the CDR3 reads TGTGCCAGTAGTATAGATGTACTAGCGGGGGGGCGCGGTACGCAGTATTTT. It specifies CASSIDVLAGGRGTQYF.

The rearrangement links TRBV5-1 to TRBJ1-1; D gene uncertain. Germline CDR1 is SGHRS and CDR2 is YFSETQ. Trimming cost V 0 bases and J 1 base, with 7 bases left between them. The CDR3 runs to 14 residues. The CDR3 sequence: CASSLVQENTEAFF. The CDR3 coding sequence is TGCGCCAGCAGCTTGGTCCAGGAGAACACTGAAGCTTTCTTT.

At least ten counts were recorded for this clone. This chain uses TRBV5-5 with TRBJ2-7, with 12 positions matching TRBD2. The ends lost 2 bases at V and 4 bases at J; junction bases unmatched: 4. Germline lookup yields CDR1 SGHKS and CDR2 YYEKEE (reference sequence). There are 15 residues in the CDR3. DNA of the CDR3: TGTGCCAGCAGCTTTAGACTAGCGGGGGCTTACGAGCAGTACTTC. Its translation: CASSFRLAGAYEQYF. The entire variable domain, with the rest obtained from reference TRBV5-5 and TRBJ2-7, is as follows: DAGVTQSPTHLIKTRGQQVTLRCSPISGHKSVSWYQQVLGQGPQFIFQYYEKEERGRGNFPDRFSARQFPNYSSELNVNALLLGDSALYLCASSFRLAGAYEQYFGPGTRLTVT.

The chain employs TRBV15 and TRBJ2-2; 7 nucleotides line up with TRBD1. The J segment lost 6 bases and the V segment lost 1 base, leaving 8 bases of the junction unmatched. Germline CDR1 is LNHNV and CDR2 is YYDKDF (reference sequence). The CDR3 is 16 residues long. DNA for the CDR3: TGTGCCACCAGCAGAGGGTCCCGGCAGGGGGCCGGGGAGCTGTTTTTT. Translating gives CATSRGSRQGAGELFF.

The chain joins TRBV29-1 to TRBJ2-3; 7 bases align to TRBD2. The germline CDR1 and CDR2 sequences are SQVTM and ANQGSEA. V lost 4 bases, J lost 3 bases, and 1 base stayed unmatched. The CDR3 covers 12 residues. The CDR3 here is CSVAGGTDTQYF. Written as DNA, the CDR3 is TGCAGCGTTGCGGGAGGTACAGATACGCAGTATTTT.

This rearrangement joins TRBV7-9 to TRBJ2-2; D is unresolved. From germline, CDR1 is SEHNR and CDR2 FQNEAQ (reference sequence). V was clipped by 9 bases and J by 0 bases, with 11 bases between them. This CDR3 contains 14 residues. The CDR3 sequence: CASRDKTNTGELFF. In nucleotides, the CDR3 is TGTGCCAGTCGTGACAAGACGAACACCGGGGAGCTGTTTTTT.

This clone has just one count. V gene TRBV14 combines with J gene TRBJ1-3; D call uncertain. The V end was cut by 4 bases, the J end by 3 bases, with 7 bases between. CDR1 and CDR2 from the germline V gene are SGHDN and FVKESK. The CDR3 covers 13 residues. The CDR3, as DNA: TGTGCCAGCAGCCCGAGGTTTGGAAACACCATATATTTT. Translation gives CASSPRFGNTIYF.

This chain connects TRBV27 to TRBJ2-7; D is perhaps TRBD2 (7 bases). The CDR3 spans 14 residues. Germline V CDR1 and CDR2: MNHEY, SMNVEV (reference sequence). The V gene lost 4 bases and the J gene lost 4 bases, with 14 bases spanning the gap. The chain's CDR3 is CASSSKGGLYEQYF. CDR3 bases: TGTGCCAGCAGTTCCAAGGGGGGGCTTTACGAGCAGTACTTC.

CDR3: CASRPMNRGGAKNIQYF. In DNA form, the CDR3 reads TGCGCCAGCAGGCCTATGAACAGGGGGGGAGCCAAAAACATTCAGTACTTC. The rearrangement joins TRBV4-1 to TRBJ2-4; D is perhaps TRBD1 (8 bases). Germline V gene sequence: CDR1 MGHRA, CDR2 YSYEKL. V lost 6 bases to trimming and J lost 0 bases, with 18 bases between them. The CDR3 is made up of 17 amino acids.

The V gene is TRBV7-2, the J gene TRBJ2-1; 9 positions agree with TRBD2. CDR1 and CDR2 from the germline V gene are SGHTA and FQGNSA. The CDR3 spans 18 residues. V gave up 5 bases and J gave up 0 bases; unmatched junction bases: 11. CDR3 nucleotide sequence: TGTGCCAGCAGCCCAAGTGTGGCGGGGGGGAGCTCCTACAATGAGCAGTTCTTC. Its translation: CASSPSVAGGSSYNEQFF.

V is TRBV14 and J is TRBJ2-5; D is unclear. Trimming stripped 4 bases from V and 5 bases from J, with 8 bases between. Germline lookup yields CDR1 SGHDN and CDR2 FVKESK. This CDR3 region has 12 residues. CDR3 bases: TGTGCCAGCAGCCCCTTCAGGGAGACCCAGTACTTC. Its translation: CASSPFRETQYF.

The CDR3, as DNA: TGTGCCAGCAGAGCAGGGAGCACAGATACGCAGTATTTT. It translates to CASRAGSTDTQYF. The chain employs TRBV9 and TRBJ2-3; TRBD1 is a possible D gene (5 bases). The length of the CDR3 is 13 residues. The germline V and J ends were trimmed by 5 bases and 0 bases, with 7 bases remaining between them. The V gene's germline CDR1 is SGDLS and CDR2 YYNGEE.

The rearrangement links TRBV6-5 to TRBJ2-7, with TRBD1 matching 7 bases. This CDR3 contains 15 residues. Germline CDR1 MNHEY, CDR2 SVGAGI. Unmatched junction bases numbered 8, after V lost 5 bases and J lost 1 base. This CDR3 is CASSPLGQPSYEQYF. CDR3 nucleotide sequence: TGTGCCAGCAGTCCCCTGGGACAGCCTTCCTACGAGCAGTACTTC.

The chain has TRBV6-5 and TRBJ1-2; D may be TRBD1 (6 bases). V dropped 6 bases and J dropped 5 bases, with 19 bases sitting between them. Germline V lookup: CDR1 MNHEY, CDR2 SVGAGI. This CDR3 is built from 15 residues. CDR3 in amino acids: CASSAGTPFRYGYTF. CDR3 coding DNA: TGTGCCAGCAGCGCCGGGACACCTTTTCGGTATGGCTACACCTTC.

CDR3 in amino acids: CASKRTGSSNEQFF. CDR3 DNA sequence: TGTGCCAGCAAACGGACAGGGTCGAGCAATGAGCAGTTCTTC. The chain employs TRBV18 and TRBJ2-1; 8 nucleotides align to TRBD1. With V trimmed by 8 bases and J by 6 bases, 9 bases remained unmatched. The CDR3 totals 14 residues. Germline values: CDR1 KGHSH, CDR2 LQKENI.

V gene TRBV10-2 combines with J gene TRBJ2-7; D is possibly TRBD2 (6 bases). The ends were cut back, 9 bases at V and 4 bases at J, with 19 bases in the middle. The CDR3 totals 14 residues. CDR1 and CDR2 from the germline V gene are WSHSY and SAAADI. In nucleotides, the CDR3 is TGCGCCAGTACCGGGCCAAACGGAGGGTACGAGCAGTACTTC. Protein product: CASTGPNGGYEQYF.

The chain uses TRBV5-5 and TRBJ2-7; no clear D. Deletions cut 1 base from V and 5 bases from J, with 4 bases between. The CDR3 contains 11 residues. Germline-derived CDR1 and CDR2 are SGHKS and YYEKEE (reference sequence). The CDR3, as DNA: TGTGCCAGCAGCTTGATAAACGAGCAGTACTTC. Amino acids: CASSLINEQYF.

The CDR3 spells CASSITGGQPRNYGYTF. DNA for the CDR3: TGTGCCAGCTCAATTACAGGGGGCCAGCCTCGGAACTATGGCTACACCTTC. V gene TRBV18 combines with J gene TRBJ1-2; 9 nucleotides agree with TRBD1. Germline CDR1 KGHSH, CDR2 LQKENI. This CDR3 has 17 residues. Trimming removed 5 bases from V and 2 bases from J; junction bases left unmatched: 12.